Sequencing of this T cell receptor beta chain was carried out in a study of T cells in Graves' hyperthyroidism and ophthalmopathy (dated by TCRdb to the late 2010s). Context from the whole study: Peripheral blood samples were taken at the time of initial diagnosis, prior to any treatment. Once sampling was done, hyperthyroidism patients were given methimazole at a starting dose of 30 mg daily, whereas ophthalmopathy patients were given high-dose intravenous methylprednisolone. Prospective prediction of ophthalmopathy was tested in an independent validation cohort consisting of roughly 20 hyperthyroidism patients and some 16 patients who later progressed to ophthalmopathy. For training and testing, the 100 or so patients in the discovery cohort were randomly divided in a 7:3 ratio. A discovery cohort of roughly 100 patients, roughly 40 with Graves' ophthalmopathy and 57 with stable Graves' hyperthyroidism, was used to find distinguishing TCR V-J signatures. The paper reports TCR Vbeta CDR3 sequencing of over 120 peripheral blood samples: around 45 ophthalmopathy, fewer than 85 hyperthyroidism and about 17 progressor patients. In addition, the study compared T-cell repertoires in thyroid tissue and in blood from about 6 Graves' hyperthyroidism patients.

Broad study findings and their caveats: Most expanded thyroid clonotypes (frequency above 0.001) were also detected in blood, a finding suggesting that blood repertoires may reflect thyroid immune responses. During validation, the model predicted progression to ophthalmopathy a median of about 5.9 months ahead of onset, with approximately 71% sensitivity and around 72% specificity. No statistical method was used to set the sample size in advance, and investigators knew the group allocation. In cross-validation, a model built on a 13 V-J signature told ophthalmopathy apart from stable hyperthyroidism with under 90% sensitivity and 81% to 82% specificity, and in testing the same model reached 80%/75%.

The germline V gene (reference sequence) provides CDR1 LNHDA and CDR2 SQIVND. Including the terminal cysteine and phenylalanine, the CDR3 comprises 14 residues. CDR3 DNA only is kept here, 42 bases in frame from base 1. V and J lose 3 bases and 2 bases, and a span of 10 bases separates them. TCR beta CDR3 regions were amplified from RNA transcripts. A first-round RT-PCR of the TCR CDR3 used the HTBI primer set with the Qiagen OneStep RT-PCR kit. The libraries were constructed in a second round of multiplex PCR and then size-selected and purified. The libraries were sequenced on an Illumina HiSeq2000 using paired-end 100 bp reads. Turning to the authors' computational methods: SOAPnuke was used to process the raw data, throwing out any read that contained adapters or uncalled bases, had a mean Phred below 15, or lacked an exact constant-primer or identifier match. High-quality paired reads were merged with COPE v1.2.5, and unique nucleotide sequences were defined as clonotypes. MiTCR v1.1 was used to align clonotypes to the IMGT TRBV, TRBD and TRBJ reference segments. Analysis was restricted to V-J combinations with a frequency above 0.0001, which covered about 99% of repertoires. The TCS score was defined as F50 (clonal expansion) divided by E x V (chaos), with BLOSUM62-based TCRdist calculated between CDR3 peptides within each V-J. Welch's t-statistics and random forest reduced 500 to 550 V-J features to some 14, which were used in a naive Bayes classifier (R e1071). The public reads were quality trimmed at Q25 with fastp and then assembled into clones with MiXCR by TCRdb, keeping productive beta chains. One record per CDR3 amino acid sequence lists the most common genes and DNA. These V and J calls rely on TCRdb rather than the paper's analysis. For this sample there are some 570,000 distinct CDR3 sequences; 15% to 20% appear just once. Roughly 18% of the sample rests with the top ten.

Ophthalmopathy patients had moderately to severely active disease, Clinical Activity Score of at least 3, NOSPECS grade of at least 4, and duration under 3 months. Patients with uncontrolled infections, other autoimmune diseases, pregnancy or lactation were excluded. Diagnoses were based on clinical symptoms, serum thyroxine and TRAb, thyroid ultrasound and orbital computed tomography. PBMCs were isolated from about 9.2 ml of fresh peripheral blood by Ficoll-Paque density gradient centrifugation. Total RNA was extracted with Trizol reagent, and quality was checked on an Agilent 2100 Bioanalyzer. This clonotype was seen a handful of times. Its antigen is not yet known. No clone much larger than this one lies a single base away; base qualities are absent.

Here the chain combines TRBV19 and TRBJ2-5; TRBD2 might be the D gene, on 5 matching bases. This sequence was found in a young woman with Graves' ophthalmopathy. The specimen sequenced was blood. CDR3 region: CASSITAEQETQYF. The DNA is as follows: TGTGCCAGTAGTATCACAGCGGAGCAAGAGACCCAGTACTTC.